This T cell receptor beta chain derives from a study of T cells in Graves' hyperthyroidism and ophthalmopathy (dated by TCRdb to between 2018 and 2021). Study-wide context: Peripheral blood was collected at initial diagnosis, before any treatment. TCR Vbeta CDR3 sequencing of around 130 peripheral blood samples (under 45 ophthalmopathy, about 74 hyperthyroidism and some 17 progressor patients) is reported in the paper. For training and testing, the 100 or so patients in the discovery cohort were randomly divided in a 7:3 ratio. In six Graves' hyperthyroidism patients, the study also compared T-cell repertoires from thyroid tissue with T-cell repertoires from blood. Following sampling, methimazole starting at 30 mg daily was given to hyperthyroidism patients, and high-dose intravenous methylprednisolone was given to ophthalmopathy patients. Whether ophthalmopathy could be predicted prospectively was tested in an independent validation cohort made up of fewer than 20 hyperthyroidism patients plus 17 patients who later progressed to ophthalmopathy. A discovery cohort of about a hundred patients, roughly 45 with Graves' ophthalmopathy and 55 to 60 with stable Graves' hyperthyroidism, was used to find distinguishing TCR V-J signatures. General study outcomes and caveats: Sample size was not statistically predetermined, and investigators were not blinded to group allocation. Blood samples also contained most of the expanded thyroid clonotypes (frequency above 0.001), which suggests that blood repertoires may reflect thyroid immune responses. A model built on a 13 V-J signature distinguished ophthalmopathy from stable hyperthyroidism, reaching around 87% sensitivity and 81.08% specificity in cross-validation and 80%/75% in testing. In validation, the model predicted progression to ophthalmopathy with 60% to 71% sensitivity and approximately 78% specificity, a median of 6.5 months before onset.

This clonotype was seen at least ten times. Its recognized antigen is unknown. No quality values exist for individual bases; no much larger clone is one base distant. The germline V gene specifies MDHEN as CDR1 and SYDVKM as CDR2. Germline trimming: 7 bases from V, 3 bases from J; junction bases outside gene matches: 6. The CDR3 goes from the cysteine to the phenylalanine over 13 residues. The retained sequence is limited to the CDR3, 39 bases, with the frame set at the first base. Ophthalmopathy patients had moderately to severely active disease, Clinical Activity Score of at least 3, NOSPECS grade of at least 4, and duration under 3 months. The study excluded patients with uncontrolled infections, other autoimmune diseases, pregnancy or lactation. Clinical symptoms, serum thyroxine and TRAb, thyroid ultrasound, and orbital computed tomography formed the basis for the diagnoses. PBMCs were isolated from approximately 10 ml of fresh peripheral blood by Ficoll-Paque density gradient centrifugation. Total RNA was extracted using Trizol reagent, and RNA quality was assessed on an Agilent 2100 Bioanalyzer.

The TCR beta CDR3 regions were amplified from the RNA transcripts. A first-round RT-PCR of the TCR CDR3 used the HTBI primer set with the Qiagen OneStep RT-PCR kit. Libraries were constructed in a second round of multiplex PCR, after which size selection and purification were performed. Sequencing of the libraries was done on an Illumina HiSeq2000 using paired-end 100 bp reads. In the authors' own workflow: SOAPnuke was used to process the raw data, removing reads that contained adapters or uncalled bases, had a mean Phred below 15, or lacked an exact match to the constant primer or identifier. High-quality paired reads were merged with COPE v1.2.5, and unique nucleotide sequences were defined as clonotypes. MiTCR v1.1 was used to align clonotypes to the IMGT TRBV, TRBD and TRBJ reference segments. Analysis was restricted to V-J combinations with a frequency above 0.0001, which covered over 98% of repertoires. The TCS score was defined as the ratio of F50 (clonal expansion) to E x V (chaos), calculated using BLOSUM62-based TCRdist between CDR3 peptides within each V-J. Welch's t-statistics and random forest reduced around 510 V-J features to around 14, which were used in a naive Bayes classifier (R e1071). TCRdb handled the public reads itself, with Q25 trimming in fastp and clone calling in MiXCR, and kept productive beta chains. Merged by CDR3 protein, the rows form single entries marked with the most common genes and DNA. These V and J calls derive from TCRdb rather than the authors' analysis. Across this sample there are about 350,000 distinct CDR3 sequences, with over 15% seen only once. The ten top clones hold 15% to 17% of the sample.

This TCR came from a woman aged 40 to 55 with Graves' ophthalmopathy. The sample was blood. Recombination connected TRBV28 to TRBJ2-7; TRBD1 matches 7 bases in the middle. The CDR3 has the sequence CASTGGSHYEQYF. The bases are TGTGCCAGCACAGGGGGATCTCACTACGAGCAGTACTTC.